A selection of T cell receptor beta chains follows, all from one sample in a study of Ad26.COV2.S vaccination and SARS-CoV-2 variants. Produced via immunoSEQ multiplex PCR; TCRdb's table is partial and in-frame only. The sample shows around 450,000 clones, roughly 89% of them seen only once. The sequencing used peripheral blood, collected in a trial of Ad26.COV2.S vaccine versus placebo. The receptors originated from a person between 18 and 59 years old who received the Ad26.COV2.S COVID-19 vaccine or a placebo. Both conserved end residues are part of each CDR3. A D gene is named only where the DNA matches it firmly. Not every row has a clone size; where given, it reads once, few, many or a size class.

clone size,V gene,D gene,J gene,CDR3 DNA,CDR3 protein
NA,TRBV5-4,TRBD1,TRBJ1-4,TGTGCCAGCACTCAGGGGGTGGGGGAAAAACTGTTTTTT,CASTQGVGEKLFF
NA,TRBV19,TRBD2,TRBJ2-1,TGTGCCAGTAGTTTTAGCGGGGGGAGTGAGCAGTTCTTC,CASSFSGGSEQFF
NA,TRBV21-1,NA,TRBJ2-4,TGTGCCAGCAGCAAAAAGGGGACAGGGCTGCACATTCAGTACTTC,CASSKKGTGLHIQYF
NA,TRBV19,TRBD1,TRBJ1-5,TGTGCCAGTAGACCTCCCGACAGGGGGAACCAGCCCCAGCATTTT,CASRPPDRGNQPQHF
NA,TRBV19,NA,TRBJ2-2,TGTGCCAGTATCTCTAGAGGGTCGGTCTACACCGGGGAGCTGTTTTTT,CASISRGSVYTGELFF
NA,TRBV7-3,NA,TRBJ1-3,TGTGCCAGCAGCTTAAGTGGGTCCGGGAACACCATATATTTT,CASSLSGSGNTIYF
NA,TRBV19,NA,TRBJ1-2,TGTGCCAGTAGTATAATCCGGTCTTTATACTATGGCTACACCTTC,CASSIIRSLYYGYTF
NA,TRBV5-1,NA,TRBJ1-2,TGCGCCAGCAGCTTCGACAGGATCTTCTATGGCTACACCTTC,CASSFDRIFYGYTF
NA,TRBV3-1/TRBV3-2,NA,TRBJ2-1,TGTGCCAGCAGCCTAACCCACCGAAAGCCCCTCTACAATGAGCAGTTCTTC,CASSLTHRKPLYNEQFF
NA,TRBV18,TRBD1,TRBJ1-1,TGTGCCAGCTCACCGGCGGACAGGCCCGCTTTCTTT,CASSPADRPAFF
NA,TRBV6-2/TRBV6-3,TRBD2,TRBJ2-3,TGTGCCAGCAGTTTCCCTATGACTAGCGGGGTTAGCACAGATACGCAGTATTTT,CASSFPMTSGVSTDTQYF
few,TRBV7-9,NA,TRBJ2-2,TGTGCCAGCAGCCTCTTATTATCTGCGTCGACCGGGGAGCTGTTTTTT,CASSLLLSASTGELFF
NA,TRBV7-2,NA,TRBJ1-1,TGTGCCAGCAGCTTACTTCGGCGGTTGAACACTGAAGCTTTCTTT,CASSLLRRLNTEAFF
NA,TRBV19,NA,TRBJ1-2,TGTGCCAGTAATTGGGCGTTGTGGCAGGTCTATGGCTACACCTTC,CASNWALWQVYGYTF
NA,TRBV6-2/TRBV6-3,NA,TRBJ2-3,TGTGCCAGCAGTGTATTTTCGGAGAGCACAGATACGCAGTATTTT,CASSVFSESTDTQYF
NA,TRBV5-1,TRBD2,TRBJ2-3,TGCGCCAGCAGCTATCTAGCGGGGGGGCCCAGCACAGATACGCAGTATTTT,CASSYLAGGPSTDTQYF
NA,TRBV5-4,NA,TRBJ2-1,TGTGCCAGCAGCTTGGACAGCGACTCCTACAATGAGCAGTTCTTC,CASSLDSDSYNEQFF
once,TRBV5-4,NA,TRBJ1-2,TGTGCCAGCAGCTTGGTAGGGGGGGCCCGCCCCTATGGCTACACCTTC,CASSLVGGARPYGYTF
NA,TRBV5-1,NA,TRBJ2-2,TGCGCCAGCAGCCCTTTACAGGGAAACACCGGGGAGCTGTTTTTT,CASSPLQGNTGELFF
NA,TRBV10-3,NA,TRBJ1-5,TGTGCCATCAGTGACGGCAATCAGCCCCAGCATTTT,CAISDGNQPQHF
NA,TRBV5-1,NA,TRBJ1-3,TGCGCCAGCAGCTACGGAATGACGGACGGAAACACCATATATTTT,CASSYGMTDGNTIYF
NA,TRBV7-2,TRBD1,TRBJ1-2,TGTGCCAGCAGCCCGCGCCGGGACAGGGTCGGTTTTGGTGGCTACACCTTC,CASSPRRDRVGFGGYTF
NA,TRBV5-8,NA,TRBJ1-3,TGTGCCAGCAGCCCACACGACAGCTCTGGAAACACCATATATTTT,CASSPHDSSGNTIYF
NA,TRBV19,NA,TRBJ1-4,TGTGCCAGTAAAAGGGGCTCTGGTAATGAAAAACTGTTTTTT,CASKRGSGNEKLFF
once,TRBV3-1/TRBV3-2,NA,TRBJ2-1,TGTGCCAGCAGCCAAGGGGGGCCTCAACCCTTATACAATGAGCAGTTCTTC,CASSQGGPQPLYNEQFF
NA,TRBV19,NA,TRBJ1-4,TGTGCCAGTAGTATAGTTGTGTCTGGTGAAAAACTGTTTTTT,CASSIVVSGEKLFF
NA,TRBV28,TRBD1,TRBJ1-5,TGTGCCAGCAGTTTAATGAGACAGGGAGGGAATCAGCCCCAGCATTTT,CASSLMRQGGNQPQHF
NA,TRBV5-1,NA,TRBJ2-1,TGCGCCAGCAGCTTGGATTTCGCTGCGACTGAGCAGTTCTTC,CASSLDFAATEQFF
NA,TRBV5-6,TRBD1,TRBJ2-7,TGTGCCAGCAGCCGGACAGGGGGGCCCTACGAGCAGTACTTC,CASSRTGGPYEQYF
NA,TRBV5-1,TRBD2,TRBJ2-3,TGCGCCAGCAGCTTCACCGGACTAGCGGGGGTCACAGATACGCAGTATTTT,CASSFTGLAGVTDTQYF
NA,TRBV10-3,TRBD2,TRBJ2-7,TGTGCCATCAGTAGCAGCGGGACGGTATCCTACGAGCAGTACTTC,CAISSSGTVSYEQYF
NA,TRBV4-3,NA,TRBJ2-2,TGCGCCAGCAGCCAAGGAGGTTTCACGGGGGAGCTGTTTTTT,CASSQGGFTGELFF
NA,TRBV7-9,NA,TRBJ1-1,TGTGCCAGCAGTCCGGGGGGGCCCACTGAAGCTTTCTTT,CASSPGGPTEAFF
NA,TRBV18,NA,TRBJ1-1,TGTGCCAGCTCACTAACGGGACACATGAACACTGAAGCTTTCTTT,CASSLTGHMNTEAFF
once,TRBV2,TRBD2,TRBJ2-3,TGTGCCAGCAGTGCGCTAGCGGCCGAAGCGGATACGCAGTATTTT,CASSALAAEADTQYF
NA,TRBV16,NA,TRBJ1-1,TGTGCCAGCAGCCTTATTCCTGGGGGCAGGGACACTGAAGCTTTCTTT,CASSLIPGGRDTEAFF
NA,TRBV28,NA,TRBJ2-5,TGTGCCAGCAGTTTAGATAGGGGACGGTGGGAGACCCAGTACTTC,CASSLDRGRWETQYF
NA,TRBV5-5,NA,TRBJ2-3,TGTGCCAGCAGCTTTAATGCTGGGGGTCCTTTGGATACGCAGTATTTT,CASSFNAGGPLDTQYF
NA,TRBV6-6,NA,TRBJ2-2,TGTGCCAGCAGTCCCCCAGGAGGGGAGCTGTTTTTT,CASSPPGGELFF
NA,TRBV18,NA,TRBJ2-7,TGTGCCAGCTCACCCGCCGGTGGGGGCTTCGAGCAGTACTTC,CASSPAGGGFEQYF
NA,TRBV5-5,NA,TRBJ2-7,TGTGCCAGCAGCAGGGAGCCGTACGAGCAGTACTTC,CASSREPYEQYF
NA,TRBV18,NA,TRBJ1-1,TGTGCCAGCTCACCATCAACAGAGAACACTGAAGCTTTCTTT,CASSPSTENTEAFF
NA,TRBV7-8,NA,TRBJ2-4,TGTGCCAGCAGCTTAGCTCGCCGGGGATCCAAAAACATTCAGTACTTC,CASSLARRGSKNIQYF
NA,TRBV14,NA,TRBJ1-5,TGTGCCAGCAGCCAAGGGGAGGCAGGTTTTAGCAATCAGCCCCAGCATTTT,CASSQGEAGFSNQPQHF
NA,TRBV18,NA,TRBJ1-1,TGTGCCAGCTCACCACGAGCCCAGCCGGGAGAAGCTTTCTTT,CASSPRAQPGEAFF
NA,TRBV5-1,TRBD1,TRBJ2-1,TGCGCCAGCAGCGGGGGACAGGGGGTGTACAATGAGCAGTTCTTC,CASSGGQGVYNEQFF
few,TRBV9,NA,TRBJ1-2,TGTGCCAGCAGCGTAGATCCACTCATCTATGGCTACACCTTC,CASSVDPLIYGYTF
NA,TRBV5-1,NA,TRBJ1-3,TGCGCCAGCAGCCCACTCCCCAAGACAGAAAACACCATATATTTT,CASSPLPKTENTIYF
NA,TRBV28,NA,TRBJ2-7,TGTGCCAGCAGTAGTTCAGCGTTCGGCTCCTACGAGCAGTACTTC,CASSSSAFGSYEQYF
NA,TRBV4-3,TRBD1,TRBJ1-4,TGCGCCAGCAGCCAAGATGGTTTGGGACAGATCCTTAATGAAAAACTGTTTTTT,CASSQDGLGQILNEKLFF